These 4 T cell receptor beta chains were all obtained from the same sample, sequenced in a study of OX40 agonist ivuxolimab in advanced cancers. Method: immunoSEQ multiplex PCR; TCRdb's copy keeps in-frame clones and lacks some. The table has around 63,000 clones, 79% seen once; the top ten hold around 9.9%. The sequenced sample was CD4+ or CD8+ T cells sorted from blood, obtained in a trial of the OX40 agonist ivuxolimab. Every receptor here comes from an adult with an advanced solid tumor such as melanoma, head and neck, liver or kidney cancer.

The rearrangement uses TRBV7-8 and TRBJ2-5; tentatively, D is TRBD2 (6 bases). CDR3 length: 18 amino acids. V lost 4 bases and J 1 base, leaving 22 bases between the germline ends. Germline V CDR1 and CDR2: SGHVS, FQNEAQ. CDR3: CASSSAATNRGLQETQYF. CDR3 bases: TGTGCCAGCAGCTCAGCTGCGACCAACCGGGGACTCCAAGAGACCCAGTACTTC.

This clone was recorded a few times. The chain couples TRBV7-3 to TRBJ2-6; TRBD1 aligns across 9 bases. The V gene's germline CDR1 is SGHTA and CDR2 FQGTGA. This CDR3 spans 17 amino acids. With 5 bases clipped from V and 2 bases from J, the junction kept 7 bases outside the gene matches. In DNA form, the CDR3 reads TGTGCCAGCAGCGGGGGACAGGGAAGGGCTGGGGCCAACGTCCTGACTTTC. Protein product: CASSGGQGRAGANVLTF.

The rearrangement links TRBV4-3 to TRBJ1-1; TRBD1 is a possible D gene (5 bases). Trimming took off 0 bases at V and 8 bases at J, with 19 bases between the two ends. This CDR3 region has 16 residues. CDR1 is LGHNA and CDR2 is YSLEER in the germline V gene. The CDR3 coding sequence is TGCGCCAGCAGCCAAGATAGGGCTGCGGGAGGGGTGGAAGCTTTCTTT. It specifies CASSQDRAAGGVEAFF.

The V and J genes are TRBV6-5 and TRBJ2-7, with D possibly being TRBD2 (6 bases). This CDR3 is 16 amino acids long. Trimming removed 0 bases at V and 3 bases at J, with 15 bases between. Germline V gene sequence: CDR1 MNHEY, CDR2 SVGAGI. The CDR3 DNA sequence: TGTGCCAGCAGTTACTCGAATCGGGGGATAAACTACGAGCAGTACTTC. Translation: CASSYSNRGINYEQYF.